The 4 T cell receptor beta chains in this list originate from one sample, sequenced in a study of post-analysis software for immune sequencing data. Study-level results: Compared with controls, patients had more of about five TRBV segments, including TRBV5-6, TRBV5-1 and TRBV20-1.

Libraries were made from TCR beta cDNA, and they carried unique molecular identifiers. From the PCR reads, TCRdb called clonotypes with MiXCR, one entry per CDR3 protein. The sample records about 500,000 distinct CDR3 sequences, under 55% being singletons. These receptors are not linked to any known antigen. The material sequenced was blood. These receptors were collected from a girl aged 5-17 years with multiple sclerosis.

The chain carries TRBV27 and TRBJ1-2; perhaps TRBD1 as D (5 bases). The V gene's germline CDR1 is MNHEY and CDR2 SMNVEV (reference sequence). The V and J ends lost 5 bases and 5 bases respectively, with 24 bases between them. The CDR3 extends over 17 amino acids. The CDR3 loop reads CASSLVGTPTGRYGYTF. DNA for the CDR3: TGTGCCAGCAGTCTTGTTGGGACTCCAACCGGGAGGTATGGCTACACCTTC.

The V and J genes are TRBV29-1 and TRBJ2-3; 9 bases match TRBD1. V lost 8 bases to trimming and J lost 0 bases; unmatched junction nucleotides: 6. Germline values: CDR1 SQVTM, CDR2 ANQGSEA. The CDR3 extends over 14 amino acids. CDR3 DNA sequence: TGCAGCTTTCGACAGGGGGATAGCACAGATACGCAGTATTTT. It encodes CSFRQGDSTDTQYF.

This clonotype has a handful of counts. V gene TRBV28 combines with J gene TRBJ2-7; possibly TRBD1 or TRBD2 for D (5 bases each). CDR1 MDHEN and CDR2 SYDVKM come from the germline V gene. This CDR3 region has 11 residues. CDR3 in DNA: TGTGCTTGGGGACCTTACTACGAGCAGTACTTC. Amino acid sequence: CAWGPYYEQYF.

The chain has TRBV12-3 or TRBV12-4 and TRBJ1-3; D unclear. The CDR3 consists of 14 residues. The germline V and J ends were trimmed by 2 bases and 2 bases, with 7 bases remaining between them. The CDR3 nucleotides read TGTGCCAGCAGTTTAAAGGGTCCTGGAAACACCATATATTTT. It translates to CASSLKGPGNTIYF.